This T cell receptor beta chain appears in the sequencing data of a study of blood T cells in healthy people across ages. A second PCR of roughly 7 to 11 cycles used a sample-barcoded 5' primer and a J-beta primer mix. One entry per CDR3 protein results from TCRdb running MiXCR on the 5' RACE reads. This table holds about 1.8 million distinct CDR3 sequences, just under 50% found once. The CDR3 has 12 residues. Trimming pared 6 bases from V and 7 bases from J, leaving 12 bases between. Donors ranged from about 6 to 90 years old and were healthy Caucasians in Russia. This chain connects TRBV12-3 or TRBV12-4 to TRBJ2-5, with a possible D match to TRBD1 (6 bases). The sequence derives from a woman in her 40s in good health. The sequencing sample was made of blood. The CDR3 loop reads CASSSGVVTQYF. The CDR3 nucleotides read TGTGCCAGCAGCTCAGGGGTTGTGACCCAGTACTTC.